A selection of T cell receptor beta chains follows, all from one sample in a study of blood T cells in healthy people across ages. TCRdb re-called the 5' RACE reads through MiXCR, storing one row per CDR3 protein. In the table there are about 770,000 distinct CDR3 sequences, around two fifths of which are singletons. Specimen: blood. The receptors stem from a man in his 60s in good health. CDR3s include the opening cysteine and the closing phenylalanine or tryptophan. A D gene is named only where the DNA matches it firmly. Not all rows give a size; the values are once, few, many and, for expanded clones, a class.

D	size	V	J	CDR3	DNA
NA	NA	TRBV5-1	TRBJ2-3	CASSYGPTTGTDTQYF	TGCGCCAGCAGCTACGGCCCCACCACTGGCACAGATACGCAGTATTTT
NA	few	TRBV5-1	TRBJ2-7	CASSLALGVNEQYF	TGCGCCAGCAGCTTGGCCTTAGGAGTCAACGAGCAGTACTTC
NA	NA	TRBV29-1	TRBJ2-7	CSAGAASYEQYF	TGCAGCGCAGGGGCAGCTTCCTACGAGCAGTACTTC
NA	NA	TRBV18	TRBJ2-1	CASSRLGSYNEQFF	TGTGCCAGCTCTCGGTTAGGTTCCTACAATGAGCAGTTCTTC
NA	many	TRBV7-2	TRBJ2-7	CASSVALTYEQYF	TGTGCCAGCAGCGTAGCACTGACCTACGAGCAGTACTTC
NA	NA	TRBV14	TRBJ2-3	CASSQPEEVADTQYF	TGTGCCAGCAGCCAACCTGAAGAAGTTGCAGATACGCAGTATTTT
TRBD2	NA	TRBV7-2	TRBJ2-7	CASSPPGSGGGPYEQYF	TGTGCCAGCAGCCCGCCGGGGAGTGGCGGGGGGCCCTACGAGCAGTACTTC
NA	many	TRBV2	TRBJ1-2	CASSALTGVTGYTF	TGTGCCAGCAGTGCATTGACAGGAGTAACGGGCTACACCTTC
NA	few	TRBV2	TRBJ2-1	CASGLGNEQFF	TGTGCCAGTGGCTTGGGAAATGAGCAGTTCTTC
TRBD1	NA	TRBV10-3	TRBJ2-3	CATQTRTGDLDTQYF	TGTGCCACCCAGACTCGGACAGGGGATTTGGATACGCAGTATTTT
NA	NA	TRBV29-1	TRBJ1-4	CSVEGVIGSGKLFF	TGCAGCGTTGAAGGGGTGATAGGTAGTGGAAAACTGTTTTTT
TRBD1	NA	TRBV7-2	TRBJ1-2	CASSLDDRADIYGHTF	TGTGCCAGCAGCTTAGACGACAGGGCAGACATTTATGGCCACACCTTC
NA	NA	TRBV20-1	TRBJ2-3	CSTARTSTDTQYF	TGCAGTACCGCACGGACTAGCACAGATACGCAGTATTTT
TRBD2	NA	TRBV3-1	TRBJ2-3	CASSQEGLAGVRTDTQYF	TGTGCCAGCAGCCAAGAGGGACTAGCGGGGGTCCGGACAGATACGCAGTATTTT
TRBD2	NA	TRBV29-1	TRBJ2-1	CSVVRSGGGEQFF	TGCAGCGTCGTACGGAGCGGGGGTGGTGAGCAGTTCTTC
TRBD1	few	TRBV6-5	TRBJ2-1	CASSYGQGPGNEQFF	TGTGCCAGCAGTTACGGACAGGGACCGGGGAATGAGCAGTTCTTC
TRBD1	few	TRBV13	TRBJ2-7	CASRDNRGRPYEQYF	TGTGCCAGCAGGGACAACAGGGGGCGCCCCTACGAGCAGTACTTC
NA	NA	TRBV13	TRBJ2-3	CASSSPAGDTQYF	TGTGCCAGCAGCTCCCCTGCTGGAGATACGCAGTATTTT